A single sample is the source of the 8 T cell receptor beta chains below, sequenced in a study of cytomegalovirus exposure and HLA in healthy donors. The primer mix had 60 Vbeta and 13 Jbeta primers. The table came from immunoSEQ multiplex PCR; TCRdb's copy has only in-frame clones and leaves some out. The profile shows some 150,000 clones, about 82% of them singletons. The sample comprised PBMCs. These receptors all come from a male donor in good health and CMV-seronegative.

The chain has TRBV29-1 and TRBJ2-5; the D gene is possibly TRBD2 (6 bases). The J call may be in error: the DNA end matches TRBJ2-7 better. Germline V gene lookup returns CDR1 SQVTM and CDR2 ANQGSEA. This CDR3 has 13 residues. DNA for the CDR3: TGCAGCGTTGTTAGCGGAAGCTCCTACGAGCAGTACTTC. This encodes CSVVSGSSYEQYF.

The chain has TRBV30 and TRBJ1-2; 9 bases agree with TRBD1. The CDR3 totals 16 residues. With 8 bases clipped from V and 3 bases from J, the junction kept 16 bases outside the gene matches. Germline lookup yields CDR1 GTSNPN and CDR2 SVGIG (reference sequence). DNA for the CDR3: TGTGCCACGACCGGGACAGGGTGGTATTTAGACTATGGCTACACCTTC. It codes for CATTGTGWYLDYGYTF.

The table lists this clone with a count of one. The chain carries TRBV7-8 and TRBJ2-5; TRBD2 aligns across 14 bases. V shed 5 bases, J shed 4 bases, and the junction held 9 bases outside the gene matches. Germline V lookup: CDR1 SGHVS, CDR2 FQNEAQ. The length of the CDR3 is 17 residues. Written as DNA, the CDR3 is TGTGCCAGCAGCCTCGGACTAGCGGGAGGTTTGATAGAGACCCAGTACTTC. As protein: CASSLGLAGGLIETQYF.

The V and J genes are TRBV5-1 and TRBJ2-3, with D perhaps matching TRBD2 (7 bases). Looked up from germline, CDR1 is SGHRS and CDR2 is YFSETQ. The CDR3 loop spans 18 amino acids. The germline V and J ends were trimmed by 2 bases and 0 bases, with 19 bases remaining between them. The CDR3 loop is CASSFLGGGPDSTDTQYF. DNA of the CDR3: TGCGCCAGCAGCTTTCTGGGCGGGGGCCCTGACAGCACAGATACGCAGTATTTT.

The V call is TRBV11-3, the J call TRBJ2-3; D gene unclear. The CDR3 totals 13 residues. CDR1 SGHNT and CDR2 YENEEA come from the germline V gene. With 3 bases removed from V and 2 bases from J, the gap between germline ends came to 6 bases. For the CDR3, the DNA is TGTGCCAGCAGCTTTTCTTACACAGATACGCAGTATTTT. Translating it yields CASSFSYTDTQYF. Filled out from reference TRBV11-3 and TRBJ2-3, the complete variable domain reads EAGVVQSPRYKIIEKKQPVAFWCNPISGHNTLYWYLQNLGQGPELLIRYENEEAVDDSQLPKDRFSAERLKGVDSTLKIQPAELGDSAVYLCASSFSYTDTQYFGPGTRLTVL.

The chain combines TRBV11-1 with TRBJ2-5; 8 bases are a match to TRBD2. Looked up from germline, CDR1 is SGHAT and CDR2 is FQDESV (reference sequence). J lost 2 bases, V lost 6 bases, and 11 bases had no gene match. CDR3 size: 16 residues. CDR3 region: CASSRTMASGQETQYF. CDR3 DNA sequence: TGTGCCAGCAGTCGTACAATGGCTAGCGGGCAAGAGACCCAGTACTTC.

As to this clone: The junction shows a germline mismatch at one end, possibly a read error. This sequence joins TRBV7-9 and TRBJ2-7; D possibly corresponds to TRBD1 (5 bases). Per germline, CDR1 SEHNR and CDR2 FQNEAQ (reference sequence). The CDR3 runs 14 residues. CDR3 protein: CSSSLAGKTYEQYF. CDR3 coding DNA: TGTTCCAGCAGCTTGGCAGGGAAAACCTACGAGCAGTACTTC.

This chain connects TRBV18 to TRBJ2-7, with 7 positions matching TRBD1. The CDR3 consists of 15 residues. Germline V lookup: CDR1 KGHSH, CDR2 LQKENI. Trimming removed 3 bases from V and 5 bases from J; junction bases left unmatched: 10. The chain's CDR3 is CASSPSAGGSNEQYF. The DNA for the CDR3 is TGTGCCAGCTCACCTTCGGCAGGGGGTAGTAACGAGCAGTACTTC.